The 32 T cell receptor beta chains presented below share a single source sample, sequenced in a study of cytomegalovirus exposure and HLA in healthy donors. PCR employed 60 Vbeta and 13 Jbeta primers. Repertoires were generated with immunoSEQ multiplex PCR, while TCRdb's copy carries only in-frame clones and drops some. Among fewer than 250,000 clones listed, about 83% were seen once. The sample comprised PBMCs. The receptors derive from a man aged 40-50 years in good health and CMV-seropositive.

This clone was picked up one time. The chain combines TRBV5-1 with TRBJ2-3; D perhaps matches TRBD1 (6 bases). Germline V gene sequence: CDR1 SGHRS, CDR2 YFSETQ. Trimming removed 4 bases at V and 4 bases at J, with 10 bases between. The CDR3 has 13 amino acids. CDR3 amino acids: CASSAQGPDTQYF. The CDR3 DNA reads TGCGCCAGCAGCGCACAGGGTCCAGATACGCAGTATTTT.

V and J are TRBV19 and TRBJ2-7, with 11 nucleotides matching TRBD2. The J segment lost 13 bases and the V segment lost 5 bases, leaving 10 bases of the junction unmatched. CDR3 length: 13 residues. The germline gives CDR1 LNHDA, CDR2 SQIVND (reference sequence). For the CDR3, the DNA is TGTGCCAGTAGTCCTCCTAGCGGGAGGCCACCATACTTC. Its translation is CASSPPSGRPPYF.

The chain employs TRBV6-1 and TRBJ1-1; 10 bases are a match to TRBD1. V gave up 7 bases and J gave up 10 bases; unmatched junction bases: 15. The CDR3 consists of 15 residues. Germline V lookup: CDR1 MNHNS, CDR2 SASEGT. Here the CDR3 reads CASKETGTGVSGAFF. The CDR3, as DNA: TGTGCCAGCAAAGAAACCGGGACAGGGGTTAGTGGAGCTTTCTTT.

The chain joins TRBV27 to TRBJ2-7; 9 bases align to TRBD2. The CDR3 covers 13 residues. The germline gives CDR1 MNHEY, CDR2 SMNVEV (reference sequence). V lost 8 bases, J lost 4 bases, and 6 bases stayed unmatched. The CDR3 spells CASARRGGYEQYF. The CDR3 DNA reads TGTGCCAGCGCCCGGCGGGGGGGATACGAGCAGTACTTC.

The gene calls are TRBV30 and TRBJ2-1; 12 bases are a match to TRBD2. CDR1 is GTSNPN, CDR2 SVGIG, per germline (reference sequence). V trimming: 5 bases; J trimming: 5 bases; junction bases outside the gene matches: 4. The CDR3 is made up of 14 amino acids. CDR3 residues: CAWGGLAGNNEQFF. As DNA, the CDR3 is TGTGCCTGGGGGGGACTAGCGGGCAACAATGAGCAGTTCTTC.

The chain has TRBV19 and TRBJ2-1, with D possibly being TRBD2 (6 bases). This CDR3 contains 13 residues. CDR1 LNHDA and CDR2 SQIVND come from the germline V gene (reference sequence). Trimming removed 4 bases at V and 6 bases at J, with 10 bases between. The CDR3 DNA reads TGTGCCAGTAGTACAGGGACTCTCAATGAGCAGTTCTTC. It is translated as CASSTGTLNEQFF.

The count of this clone is one. This sequence joins TRBV27 and TRBJ2-5, with TRBD2 matching 8 bases. Trimming at V came to 5 bases and at J to 3 bases, leaving 8 bases not matched to a gene. The CDR3 is 15 residues long. Germline values: CDR1 MNHEY, CDR2 SMNVEV (reference sequence). The CDR3 loop reads CASSPQTSVEETQYF. CDR3 nucleotide sequence: TGTGCCAGCAGTCCCCAGACTAGCGTCGAAGAGACCCAGTACTTC.

J is TRBJ2-5 and V is TRBV7-9, with D unresolved. V lost 5 bases, J lost 7 bases, and 17 bases lay in between. The germline CDR1 and CDR2 sequences are SEHNR and FQNEAQ (reference sequence). The CDR3 extends over 14 amino acids. CDR3 nucleotide sequence: TGTGCCAGCAGCCTCAACAGAGACCCTCCGACCCAGTACTTC. Translation: CASSLNRDPPTQYF.

The chain couples TRBV7-6 to TRBJ2-7; D may be TRBD2 (6 bases). The V end was cut by 6 bases, the J end by 7 bases, with 19 bases between. Germline CDR1 SGHVS, CDR2 FNYEAQ. The CDR3 runs to 14 residues. CDR3 bases: TGTGCCAGCAGTCCCCTATTAGCGGTGGGAGAGCAGTACTTC. Translated: CASSPLLAVGEQYF. The whole variable domain, remainder taken from reference TRBV7-6 and TRBJ2-7, is GAGVSQSPRYKVTKRGQDVALRCDPISGHVSLYWYRQALGQGPEFLTYFNYEAQQDKSGLPNDRFSAERPEGSISTLTIQRTEQRDSAMYRCASSPLLAVGEQYFGPGTRLTVT.

The rearrangement uses TRBV28 and TRBJ1-5; D remains unclear. In germline, CDR1 is MDHEN, CDR2 SYDVKM. This CDR3 is built from 15 residues. V was trimmed by 2 bases and J by 1 base, leaving 9 bases between them. CDR3 loop: CASSLRTISNQPQHF. CDR3 DNA: TGTGCCAGCAGTTTAAGAACTATAAGCAATCAGCCCCAGCATTTT.

The J gene is TRBJ1-1, the V gene TRBV13, with D possibly being TRBD1 (6 bases). Trimming left V 6 bases short and J 4 bases short, with 15 bases between. Looked up from germline, CDR1 is PRHDT and CDR2 is FYEKMQ (reference sequence). This CDR3 is built from 14 residues. CDR3 coding DNA: TGTGCCAGCAGGCAGGACAGCGGGGCCACTGAAGCTTTCTTT. Its protein is CASRQDSGATEAFF.

This clone was picked up a small number of times. This chain uses TRBV21-1 with TRBJ1-4; TRBD1, the table's D call, was not compared with the DNA. TRBV21-1 is a recognized pseudogene. This CDR3 is 18 amino acids long. The CDR3 DNA is TGTGCCAGCAGCAGCGATATTCAGGGGGCGCCGGGTTTAGAAAAACTGTTTTTT. This translates into CASSSDIQGAPGLEKLFF.

The rearrangement joins TRBV28 to TRBJ1-4; 10 positions agree with TRBD1. Looked up from germline, CDR1 is MDHEN and CDR2 is SYDVKM. The CDR3 runs to 16 residues. V lost 5 bases, J lost 8 bases, and 11 bases stayed unmatched. The CDR3: CASSPTGTGVREKLFF. CDR3 bases: TGTGCCAGCAGTCCCACAGGGACAGGGGTTCGGGAAAAACTGTTTTTT.

The J gene is TRBJ1-4, the V gene TRBV5-1, with 9 bases identical to TRBD1. The CDR3 sequence is 19 residues long. From germline, CDR1 is SGHRS and CDR2 YFSETQ. After removal of 4 bases from V and 7 bases from J, the junction contained 20 bases not matched to a gene. The CDR3 spells CASSPGATPGTGKGEKLFF. The CDR3 coding sequence is TGCGCCAGCAGCCCTGGTGCGACACCCGGGACAGGGAAAGGTGAAAAACTGTTTTTT.

This sequence joins TRBV7-3 and TRBJ1-2, with unresolved D. Per germline, CDR1 SGHTA and CDR2 FQGTGA. This CDR3 comprises 14 residues. The V end lost 1 base, the J end lost 2 bases, and 8 bases lay between the germline ends. The CDR3 here is CASSLIPQNYGYTF. CDR3 DNA: TGTGCCAGCAGCTTAATTCCCCAGAACTATGGCTACACCTTC.

The chain links TRBV5-4 to TRBJ1-2; weak D call: TRBD1 (6 bases). The CDR3 has 14 amino acids. V was shortened by 0 bases and J by 5 bases, with 11 bases between the two germline ends. Germline CDR1 SGHNT, CDR2 YYREEE (reference sequence). The CDR3 reads CASSLGTVLYGYTF. CDR3 coding DNA: TGTGCCAGCAGCTTGGGGACAGTATTATATGGCTACACCTTC. The complete variable domain, with remaining parts taken from reference TRBV5-4 and TRBJ1-2, reads ETGVTQSPTHLIKTRGQQVTLRCSSQSGHNTVSWYQQALGQGPQFIFQYYREEENGRGNFPPRFSGLQFPNYSSELNVNALELDDSALYLCASSLGTVLYGYTFGSGTRLTVV.

The V call is TRBV5-1, the J call TRBJ1-1; 10 bases agree with TRBD1. From germline, CDR1 is SGHRS and CDR2 YFSETQ. CDR3 length: 13 residues. Unmatched junction bases numbered 6, after V lost 3 bases and J lost 10 bases. CDR3 region: CASSWGTGERAFF. The CDR3 DNA sequence: TGCGCCAGCAGCTGGGGGACAGGGGAGAGAGCTTTCTTT.

This clone came up once. The rearrangement joins TRBV6-1 to TRBJ2-7; 7 bases align to TRBD1. This CDR3 comprises 15 residues. The V gene end was trimmed by 5 bases and the J gene end by 1 base; junction bases not matched to a gene: 8. The germline CDR1 and CDR2 sequences are MNHNS and SASEGT. This CDR3 reads CASSIRQGLSYEQYF. In nucleotides, the CDR3 is TGTGCCAGCAGTATCCGACAGGGCCTTTCCTACGAGCAGTACTTC.

The chain employs TRBV5-6 and TRBJ2-5; 7 bases are shared with TRBD2. V lost 4 bases, J lost 5 bases, and 11 bases stayed unmatched. Germline V gene sequence: CDR1 SGHDT, CDR2 YYEEEE. The CDR3 runs 15 residues. The CDR3 region has the DNA TGTGCCAGCAGCCGGGGGAGGGAGCGGCGGGAGACCCAGTACTTC. It translates to CASSRGRERRETQYF.

The V and J genes are TRBV19 and TRBJ1-3, with 8 bases fitting TRBD1. Losses at the gene ends were 3 bases for V and 4 bases for J; bases not matched to a gene: 5. The CDR3 is 15 residues long. Germline CDR1 LNHDA, CDR2 SQIVND (reference sequence). The CDR3 loop reads CASSIGTGFGNTIYF. DNA of the CDR3: TGTGCCAGTAGTATCGGGACAGGATTCGGAAACACCATATATTTT.

Notes on this clone: At the DNA level, this CDR3 is encoded by other sequences in the same sample as well. V is TRBV28 and J is TRBJ1-1; D might be TRBD1 (5 bases). The germline V and J ends were trimmed by 6 bases and 4 bases, with 12 bases remaining between them. Per the germline V gene, CDR1 is MDHEN and CDR2 is SYDVKM. CDR3 length: 13 amino acids. CDR3 in amino acids: CASSGQGGTEAFF. In DNA, the CDR3 is TGTGCCAGCAGCGGGCAGGGAGGCACTGAAGCTTTCTTT.

This sequence joins TRBV30 and TRBJ2-5; perhaps TRBD1 as D (6 bases). TRBJ2-7 explains the end of the DNA better; the J call may be wrong. The CDR3 totals 13 residues. Germline loops: CDR1 GTSNPN, CDR2 SVGIG (reference sequence). This CDR3 reads CAWSPGHPYEQYF. CDR3 DNA: TGTGCCTGGAGTCCGGGACACCCCTACGAGCAGTACTTC.

This clone has just a few counts. The chain recombines TRBV5-1 with TRBJ2-1; D remains ambiguous. V lost 0 bases and J lost 2, with 6 bases in between. The CDR3 sequence is 14 residues long. CDR1 is SGHRS, CDR2 YFSETQ, per germline. CDR3 in amino acids: CASSLGLAYNEQFF. The CDR3 region has the DNA TGCGCCAGCAGCTTGGGACTCGCCTACAATGAGCAGTTCTTC.

J is TRBJ2-7 and V is TRBV19, with 10 positions matching TRBD2. With 7 bases clipped from V and 0 bases from J, the junction kept 3 bases outside the gene matches. CDR3 length: 14 residues. Germline CDR1 reads LNHDA; CDR2 reads SQIVND (reference sequence). CDR3 sequence reads: CASTRTSGSYEQYF. The CDR3 DNA is TGTGCCAGTACCAGGACTAGCGGCTCCTACGAGCAGTACTTC.

J is TRBJ1-1 and V is TRBV7-9; TRBD1 might be the D (5 bases). The CDR3 consists of 11 residues. The V end lost 7 bases, the J end lost 8 bases, and 11 bases lay between the germline ends. Germline lookup yields CDR1 SEHNR and CDR2 FQNEAQ (reference sequence). The CDR3 loop is CASTLRGEAFF. The CDR3 coding sequence is TGTGCCAGCACCCTTAGGGGCGAAGCTTTCTTT.

The CDR3 region is CASSISGNTEAFF. As DNA, the CDR3 is TGTGCCAGTAGTATAAGCGGGAACACTGAAGCTTTCTTT. The chain couples TRBV19 to TRBJ1-1; no definite D call. The CDR3 consists of 13 residues. Trimming took off 2 bases at V and 1 base at J, with 5 bases between the two ends. Germline loops: CDR1 LNHDA, CDR2 SQIVND (reference sequence).

The genes are TRBV9 and TRBJ1-1, with D perhaps TRBD1 (5 bases). Germline V CDR1 and CDR2: SGDLS, YYNGEE. CDR3 length: 14 amino acids. Trimming stripped 1 base from V and 3 bases from J, with 10 bases between. CDR3 protein: CASSVHDSHTEAFF. CDR3 DNA sequence: TGTGCCAGCAGCGTACACGACAGTCACACTGAAGCTTTCTTT.

This clone was detected only once. The chain uses TRBV28 and TRBJ2-7; TRBD1 agrees at 8 bases. The trim removed 5 bases at V and 3 bases at J, leaving 9 bases unmatched. The CDR3 totals 15 residues. Per germline, CDR1 MDHEN and CDR2 SYDVKM. The CDR3 bases are TGTGCCAGCAGTCCACGGACAGGGACTCTCTACGAGCAGTACTTC. This codes for CASSPRTGTLYEQYF.

The rearrangement links TRBV28 to TRBJ2-7; no clear D gene. Trimming pared 7 bases from V and 1 base from J, leaving 11 bases between. CDR3 length: 13 amino acids. Germline V gives CDR1 MDHEN, CDR2 SYDVKM. CDR3 sequence reads: CASTPVGSYEQYF. The CDR3 DNA sequence: TGTGCCAGCACCCCTGTCGGTTCCTACGAGCAGTACTTC.

This clone showed up just once. The V gene is TRBV6-4, the J gene TRBJ2-3; tentatively, D is TRBD1 (6 bases). Germline V gene lookup returns CDR1 MRHNA and CDR2 SNTAGT. The CDR3 spans 14 residues. Trimming pared 5 bases from V and 6 bases from J, leaving 15 bases between. The CDR3 is CASSRTATVDTQYF. CDR3 DNA: TGTGCCAGCAGTCGGACAGCCACAGTCGATACGCAGTATTTT.

The rearrangement uses TRBV5-1 and TRBJ2-5; unclear D gene. Germline CDR1 and CDR2: SGHRS and YFSETQ. Trimming took 1 base from V and 5 from J, leaving 6 bases between them. The CDR3 totals 12 residues. The CDR3 DNA sequence: TGCGCCAGCAGCTTGTACTTTGAGACCCAGTACTTC. It translates to CASSLYFETQYF. The whole variable domain, filled in from reference TRBV5-1 and TRBJ2-5, reads KAGVTQTPRYLIKTRGQQVTLSCSPISGHRSVSWYQQTPGQGLQFLFEYFSETQRNKGNFPGRFSGRQFSNSRSEMNVSTLELGDSALYLCASSLYFETQYFGPGTRLLVL.

This clone occurred a few times. This chain uses TRBV14 with TRBJ2-5, with D possibly matching TRBD2 (5 bases). Trimming stripped 2 bases from V and 5 bases from J, with 12 bases between. Looked up from germline, CDR1 is SGHDN and CDR2 is FVKESK. The CDR3 sequence is 14 residues long. The CDR3 here is CASSQHPLAETQYF. The CDR3 nucleotides read TGTGCCAGCAGCCAACATCCCTTAGCGGAGACCCAGTACTTC.